These 31 T cell receptor beta chains came from one sample sequenced in a study of coeliac disease. The data were produced by immunoSEQ multiplex PCR, yet TCRdb's version contains in-frame clones alone and is incomplete. The table records around 4,100 clones, 50% to 60% of them present only once. Sequenced input: lymphocytes from the gut lamina propria. All receptors derive from a man between 65 and 85 years old without celiac disease.

This chain links TRBV5-1 with TRBJ2-2; D gene uncertain. The V gene lost 5 bases and the J gene lost 1 base, with 6 bases spanning the gap. The CDR3 has 13 amino acids. From germline, CDR1 is SGHRS and CDR2 YFSETQ. In DNA, the CDR3 is TGCGCCAGCAGGCCAGAGAACACCGGGGAGCTGTTTTTT. Amino acids: CASRPENTGELFF.

The gene calls are TRBV4-2 and TRBJ2-3; D possibly corresponds to TRBD2 (7 bases). Germline CDR1 is LGHNA and CDR2 is YNFKEQ. Trimming shortened V by 0 bases and J by 1 base, and 11 bases separated the two germline ends. The CDR3 consists of 16 residues. In DNA, the CDR3 is TGTGCCAGCAGCCAAGATACGGGGGGCGGCACAGATACGCAGTATTTT. As protein: CASSQDTGGGTDTQYF.

The chain has TRBV4-2 and TRBJ2-3; 12 bases fit TRBD2. The CDR3 sequence is 19 residues long. Germline-derived CDR1 and CDR2 are LGHNA and YNFKEQ. J gave up 1 base and V 1 base, and 9 bases lay outside the gene matches. The chain's CDR3 is CASSQARLAGGAGTDTQYF. DNA of the CDR3: TGTGCCAGCAGCCAAGCTCGGCTAGCGGGGGGGGCGGGCACAGATACGCAGTATTTT.

V is TRBV5-1 and J is TRBJ1-1, with D maybe TRBD1 (6 bases). V dropped 6 bases and J dropped 1 base, with 16 bases sitting between them. Germline lookup yields CDR1 SGHRS and CDR2 YFSETQ. The CDR3 has 15 residues. The CDR3 nucleotides are TGCGCCAGCAAGGGGGACGGGGGGAAGAACACTGAAGCTTTCTTT. Translation: CASKGDGGKNTEAFF.

V usage is TRBV2 and J usage is TRBJ2-2; the match to TRBD1 covers 7 bases. The CDR3 is 13 residues long. Germline CDR1 reads SNHLY; CDR2 reads FYNNEI. The J segment lost 4 bases and the V segment lost 6 bases, leaving 2 bases of the junction unmatched. The CDR3 DNA sequence: TGTGCCAGCAGACAGGGGAGCACCGGGGAGCTGTTTTTT. Its protein product is CASRQGSTGELFF.

This clone was counted a single time. The chain links TRBV5-6 to TRBJ1-4; 8 nucleotides align to TRBD1. CDR3 length: 15 residues. Germline-derived CDR1 and CDR2 are SGHDT and YYEEEE. Losses at the gene ends were 0 bases for V and 4 bases for J; bases not matched to a gene: 2. CDR3: CASSLGQGINEKLFF. DNA of the CDR3: TGTGCCAGCAGCTTGGGACAGGGGATTAATGAAAAACTGTTTTTT.

V and J are TRBV6-1 and TRBJ1-5, with TRBD1 identical over 8 bases. Germline assignment: CDR1 MNHNS and CDR2 SASEGT. After removal of 3 bases from V and 5 bases from J, the junction contained 3 bases not matched to a gene. The CDR3 spans 14 residues. The CDR3 spells CASSDGQGDQPQHF. CDR3 sequence (DNA): TGTGCCAGCAGTGACGGACAGGGCGATCAGCCCCAGCATTTT.

Only a few counts were recorded for this clone. V usage is TRBV19 and J usage is TRBJ2-7; tentative D call: TRBD1 (5 bases). Trimming left V 3 bases short and J 2 bases short, with 8 bases between. The length of the CDR3 is 13 residues. CDR1 is LNHDA, CDR2 SQIVND, per germline (reference sequence). DNA of the CDR3: TGTGCCAGTAGTATCAGGGTAACCTACGAGCAGTACTTC. This translates into CASSIRVTYEQYF.

This clone has more than one count but fewer than ten. In nucleotides, the CDR3 is TGTGCCAGCAGTTACTCTACTGGGGACAGTAATTCACCCCTCCACTTT. Residues: CASSYSTGDSNSPLHF. The gene calls are TRBV6-5 and TRBJ1-6, with TRBD1 matching over 7 bases. The CDR3 is 16 amino acids. J lost 6 bases, V lost 0 bases, and 5 bases had no gene match. Germline-derived CDR1 and CDR2 are MNHEY and SVGAGI.

The chain has TRBV4-2 and TRBJ1-6; 9 bases map to TRBD1. This CDR3 is built from 17 residues. Germline loops: CDR1 LGHNA, CDR2 YNFKEQ. Unmatched junction bases numbered 7, after V lost 4 bases and J lost 3 bases. In DNA form, the CDR3 reads TGTGCCAGCAGCCCCCGACAGGGGGTGGACTATAATTCACCCCTCCACTTT. Translation: CASSPRQGVDYNSPLHF.

The chain recombines TRBV19 with TRBJ2-3; the D gene is possibly TRBD2 (5 bases). With 8 bases removed from V and 2 bases from J, the gap between germline ends came to 14 bases. The CDR3 has 14 amino acids. Germline assignment: CDR1 LNHDA and CDR2 SQIVND (reference sequence). The DNA of the CDR3 is TGTGCCAGTCGACTCCAGCGGCACACAGATACGCAGTATTTT. Protein: CASRLQRHTDTQYF.

This chain uses TRBV28 with TRBJ2-1; 7 bases align to TRBD2. V was pared by 8 bases and J by 7 bases, with 5 bases of the junction left unmatched. The CDR3 is made up of 12 amino acids. CDR1 and CDR2 from the germline V gene are MDHEN and SYDVKM. The CDR3, as DNA: TGTGCCAGCGGGGGGGTAATAAATGAGCAGTTCTTC. It codes for CASGGVINEQFF.

The rearrangement links TRBV2 to TRBJ2-5, with TRBD2 matching over 10 bases. The end of the DNA aligns better with TRBJ2-7, so the J call may be wrong. The CDR3 runs to 14 residues. Per the germline V gene, CDR1 is SNHLY and CDR2 is FYNNEI. The CDR3 nucleotides are TGTGCCAGCAGACTAGCGGGGCTCCCCTACGAGCAGTACTTC. It encodes CASRLAGLPYEQYF.

CDR3 sequence reads: CASSYGLAGGYTQYF. The DNA for the CDR3 is TGTGCCAGCAGTTACGGGCTAGCGGGGGGATATACGCAGTATTTT. This chain joins TRBV6-5 and TRBJ2-3; 11 positions agree with TRBD2. The germline V gene has CDR1 MNHEY and CDR2 SVGAGI. This CDR3 spans 15 amino acids. J lost 7 bases, V lost 2 bases, and 5 bases had no gene match.

The chain uses TRBV7-2 and TRBJ1-2; a weak D match, TRBD1 (5 bases). V was shortened by 4 bases and J by 8 bases, with 20 bases between the two germline ends. Germline loops: CDR1 SGHTA, CDR2 FQGNSA. This CDR3 spans 15 amino acids. The CDR3 bases are TGTGCCAGCAGCTCCCAGGGCGTGTCCGGTCTGGGCTACACCTTC. Residues: CASSSQGVSGLGYTF.

The chain couples TRBV15 to TRBJ1-6; D gene ambiguous. CDR1 and CDR2 from the germline V gene are LNHNV and YYDKDF (reference sequence). V lost 0 bases to trimming and J lost 5 bases, with 5 bases between them. The CDR3 is 14 residues long. The CDR3 sequence: CATSRDTDNSPLHF. The CDR3 bases are TGTGCCACCAGCAGAGACACGGATAATTCACCCCTCCACTTT.

The chain is built from TRBV18 and TRBJ2-7, with 13 bases identical to TRBD2. The J segment lost 4 bases and the V segment lost 3 bases, leaving 6 bases of the junction unmatched. The CDR3 loop spans 16 amino acids. The germline V gene has CDR1 KGHSH and CDR2 LQKENI. The CDR3 reads CASSPSGTSGVYEQYF. The CDR3 bases are TGTGCCAGCTCACCGTCTGGGACTAGCGGGGTTTACGAGCAGTACTTC. The full variable domain, its missing parts supplied by reference TRBV18 and TRBJ2-7, is NAGVMQNPRHLVRRRGQEARLRCSPMKGHSHVYWYRQLPEEGLKFMVYLQKENIIDESGMPKERFSAEFPKEGPSILRIQQVVRGDSAAYFCASSPSGTSGVYEQYFGPGTRLTVT.

This clone was observed a few times. The chain links TRBV10-3 to TRBJ1-3; D might be TRBD1 (5 bases). The CDR3 is 13 residues long. Trimming stripped 4 bases from V and 9 bases from J, with 13 bases between. Germline V gives CDR1 ENHRY, CDR2 SYGVKD. CDR3 DNA sequence: TGTGCCATCAGTGGTTCAGGGTATGGCACCATATATTTT. This gives the protein CAISGSGYGTIYF.

The rearrangement links TRBV5-1 to TRBJ2-3; 11 positions match TRBD2. Trimming cost V 5 bases and J 0 bases; bases outside gene matches: 8. The CDR3 extends over 17 amino acids. Looked up from germline, CDR1 is SGHRS and CDR2 is YFSETQ. Here the CDR3 DNA reads TGCGCCAGCAGGCCTAGCGGGGGGCTTTCTAGCACAGATACGCAGTATTTT. Residues: CASRPSGGLSSTDTQYF. The variable domain in full, with the rest retrieved from reference TRBV5-1 and TRBJ2-3, is KAGVTQTPRYLIKTRGQQVTLSCSPISGHRSVSWYQQTPGQGLQFLFEYFSETQRNKGNFPGRFSGRQFSNSRSEMNVSTLELGDSALYLCASRPSGGLSSTDTQYFGPGTRLTVL.

The sample holds a few counts of this clone. V and J are TRBV19 and TRBJ1-5; D remains ambiguous. This CDR3 region has 13 residues. Looked up from germline, CDR1 is LNHDA and CDR2 is SQIVND (reference sequence). Trimming took off 0 bases at V and 11 bases at J, with 11 bases between the two ends. CDR3 DNA sequence: TGTGCCAGTAGTATAGATGGCGGTGTAGCCCAGCATTTT. Translation: CASSIDGGVAQHF.

The rearrangement links TRBV5-8 to TRBJ1-4; D not resolved. V was pared by 2 bases and J by 8 bases, with 13 bases between. Per germline, CDR1 SGHTS and CDR2 YDEGEE. CDR3 size: 14 residues. In nucleotides, the CDR3 is TGTGCCAGCAGCTTTCTGAGGGTTGGCGAAAAACTGTTTTTT. Translation gives CASSFLRVGEKLFF.

The V call is TRBV1, the J call TRBJ2-6; TRBD2, the table's D call, lacks a check against the DNA. TRBV1 is termed a pseudogene. CDR3 size: 18 residues. As DNA, the CDR3 is TGCACCAGCAGCGGGGGGAGTTTGTGCAAAAGTCGGGCCAACGTCCTGACTTTC. Translation: CTSSGGSLCKSRANVLTF.

The chain couples TRBV2 to TRBJ1-5; maybe TRBD1 (6 bases). Germline loops: CDR1 SNHLY, CDR2 FYNNEI. V lost 3 bases and J 2 bases, leaving 11 bases between the germline ends. The CDR3 has 15 residues. The CDR3 region has the DNA TGTGCCAGCAGTGAGGGAGGGGGTGGCAATCAGCCCCAGCATTTT. It yields the protein CASSEGGGGNQPQHF.

This clone was detected only a few times. The chain recombines TRBV4-1 with TRBJ2-7; 8 bases line up with TRBD1. CDR3 size: 15 residues. Germline CDR1 is MGHRA and CDR2 is YSYEKL. The V and J ends lost 5 bases and 6 bases, in that order; junction bases with no gene match: 12. CDR3 coding DNA: TGCGCCAGCAGCGAAACCGGGACAGGACTGACCGAGCAGTACTTC. Protein sequence: CASSETGTGLTEQYF.

The genes are TRBV7-2 and TRBJ2-7, with a weak D call TRBD2 (6 bases). V lost 3 bases, J lost 6 bases, and 15 bases lay in between. This CDR3 region has 14 residues. CDR1 is SGHTA and CDR2 is FQGNSA in the germline V gene. CDR3 nucleotide sequence: TGTGCCAGCAGCTTGCGGGGCGGGTTAGGCGAGCAGTACTTC. It yields the protein CASSLRGGLGEQYF.

The rearrangement uses TRBV4-1 and TRBJ1-1; the D gene is possibly TRBD1 (5 bases). Trimming took off 0 bases at V and 5 bases at J, with 16 bases between the two ends. The length of the CDR3 is 16 residues. CDR1 and CDR2 from the germline V gene are MGHRA and YSYEKL. The CDR3 sequence is CASSQEFSGSVTEAFF. The CDR3 DNA reads as TGCGCCAGCAGCCAAGAGTTTTCAGGGTCGGTAACTGAAGCTTTCTTT.

This clone showed up just a few times. V usage is TRBV5-4 and J usage is TRBJ1-2, with a tentative D call TRBD1 (5 bases). The CDR3 sequence is 13 residues long. Germline V gene data show CDR1 as SGHNT and CDR2 as YYREEE (reference sequence). Trimming took off 9 bases at V and 5 bases at J, with 17 bases between the two ends. The DNA of the CDR3 is TGTGCCACCCACGATCCCGGGGGGTATGGCTACACCTTC. Amino acid sequence: CATHDPGGYGYTF.

A word on this clone: Compared with germline, one end of the junction differs, possibly owing to a read error. Distinct nucleotide sequences in the sample also encode this CDR3. The chain recombines TRBV23-1 with TRBJ1-6; 7 bases match TRBD1. TRBV23-1 is an open reading frame, and its role is uncertain. This CDR3 is 16 amino acids long. CDR3 loop: CASSTRGDSRNSPLHF. CDR3 coding DNA: TGCGCCAGCAGCACCAGGGGGGACAGTCGAAATTCCCCCCTCCACTTT.

The V gene is TRBV6-6, the J gene TRBJ2-5; 7 bases line up with TRBD1. This CDR3 spans 15 amino acids. The junction had 6 bases not matched to a gene; V was cut back by 4 bases and J by 1 base. The germline V gene encodes CDR1 MNHNY and CDR2 SVGAGI (reference sequence). The CDR3 sequence: CASSSPRDSQETQYF. As DNA, the CDR3 is TGTGCCAGCAGTTCACCAAGGGACAGCCAAGAGACCCAGTACTTC.

The gene calls are TRBV11-2 and TRBJ2-7, with 11 positions matching TRBD2. The CDR3 is 15 amino acids. V was pared by 4 bases and J by 4 bases, with 6 bases of the junction left unmatched. The V gene's germline CDR1 is SGHAT and CDR2 FQNNGV. Written as DNA, the CDR3 is TGTGCCAGCAGCTCTTTAGCGGGGGGGTATTACGAGCAGTACTTC. Protein: CASSSLAGGYYEQYF.

The rearrangement joins TRBV27 to TRBJ1-1, with D perhaps TRBD1 (5 bases). Trimming pared 6 bases from V and 11 bases from J, leaving 19 bases between. Germline V gene sequence: CDR1 MNHEY, CDR2 SMNVEV (reference sequence). The CDR3 consists of 13 residues. This CDR3 reads CASSPHSGAEAFF. The CDR3 DNA reads as TGTGCCAGCAGCCCCCATAGCGGGGCCGAGGCTTTCTTT.